These 4 T cell receptor beta chains were all obtained from the same sample, sequenced in a study of T cell responses to AZD1222 COVID-19 vaccine. TCRdb's copy holds only in-frame clones and misses some; the assay was immunoSEQ multiplex PCR. The sample carries under 150,000 clones, approximately 94% recorded once. Material: peripheral blood, obtained on day 0 of AZD1222 vaccination. Every receptor here comes from an adult in good health.

This clone was counted a single time. The genes are TRBV9 and TRBJ2-3; no clear D gene. Trimming left V 4 bases short and J 3 bases short, with 9 bases between. Per germline, CDR1 SGDLS and CDR2 YYNGEE. The CDR3 is 13 amino acids. The DNA for the CDR3 is TGTGCCAGCAGCCCCAGTGGGACAGATACGCAGTATTTT. It yields the protein CASSPSGTDTQYF.

The chain couples TRBV5-1 to TRBJ1-5, with unresolved D. Trimming took 0 bases from V and 4 from J, leaving 8 bases between them. Germline assignment: CDR1 SGHRS and CDR2 YFSETQ. This CDR3 comprises 14 residues. The CDR3 here is CASSLGSDNQPQHF. The CDR3 DNA reads TGCGCCAGCAGCTTGGGATCGGATAATCAGCCCCAGCATTTT.

The chain couples TRBV18 to TRBJ1-1, with a weak D call TRBD1 (5 bases). The CDR3 extends over 14 amino acids. Trimming removed 8 bases at V and 0 bases at J, with 13 bases between. Germline V lookup: CDR1 KGHSH, CDR2 LQKENI. CDR3 sequence reads: CASTEGPMNTEAFF. The CDR3 region has the DNA TGTGCCAGCACGGAGGGACCCATGAACACTGAAGCTTTCTTT.

The chain recombines TRBV30 with TRBJ2-7; TRBD1 aligns across 11 bases. The CDR3 spans 14 residues. Looked up from germline, CDR1 is GTSNPN and CDR2 is SVGIG (reference sequence). V lost 7 bases, J lost 3 bases, and 8 bases stayed unmatched. The CDR3 reads CAFSTGTGGYEQYF. The CDR3 DNA reads as TGTGCCTTCTCCACCGGGACAGGGGGCTACGAGCAGTACTTC.